The present TCR beta chain was sequenced within a study of blood T cell repertoires in COVID-19. In the study overall: Cohort 3 donors were reported recovered after two negative PCRs, clearance, or symptom resolution.

This clone has just one count. Authors' methods: Reference gene primer amplification in the assay estimated nucleated cell counts. Sequencing was performed with immunoSEQ multiplex PCR; in TCRdb, only in-frame clones are kept and a portion is missing. V, J and clone size were drawn from that table, and D and trimming were deduced from the DNA. The sample contains hundreds of thousands of clones, 87% of which appear only once. The ends lost 5 bases at V and 3 bases at J; junction bases unmatched: 6. Per the germline V gene, CDR1 is KGHSH and CDR2 is LQKENI. CDR3 length equals 14 residues. The sequenced sample consisted of PBMCs or T cells enriched from blood (not recorded which). This TCR derives from a man between 40 and 49 years old in a cohort exposed to, infected with or recovered from COVID-19 (not recorded which). V is TRBV18 and J is TRBJ1-1; 7 bases agree with TRBD1. CDR3 bases: TGTGCCAGCTCAAGGTCGACAGGGTACACTGAAGCTTTCTTT. Translated: CASSRSTGYTEAFF. The full variable domain, rest sourced from reference TRBV18 and TRBJ1-1, is NAGVMQNPRHLVRRRGQEARLRCSPMKGHSHVYWYRQLPEEGLKFMVYLQKENIIDESGMPKERFSAEFPKEGPSILRIQQVVRGDSAAYFCASSRSTGYTEAFFGQGTRLTVV.